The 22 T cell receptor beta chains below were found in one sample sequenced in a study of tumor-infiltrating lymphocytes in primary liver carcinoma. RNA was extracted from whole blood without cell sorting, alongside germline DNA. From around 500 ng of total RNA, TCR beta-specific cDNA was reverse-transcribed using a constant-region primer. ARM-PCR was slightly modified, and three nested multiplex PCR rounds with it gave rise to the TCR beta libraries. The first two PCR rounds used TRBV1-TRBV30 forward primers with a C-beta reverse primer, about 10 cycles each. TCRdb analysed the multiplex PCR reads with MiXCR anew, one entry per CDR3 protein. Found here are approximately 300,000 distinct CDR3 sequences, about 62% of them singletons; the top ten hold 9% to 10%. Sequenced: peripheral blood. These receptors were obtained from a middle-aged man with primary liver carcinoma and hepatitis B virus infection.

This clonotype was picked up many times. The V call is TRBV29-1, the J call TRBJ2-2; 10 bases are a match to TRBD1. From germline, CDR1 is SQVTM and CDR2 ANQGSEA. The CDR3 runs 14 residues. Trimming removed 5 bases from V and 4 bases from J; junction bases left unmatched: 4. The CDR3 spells CSVSGQGFTGELFF. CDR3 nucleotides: TGCAGCGTTTCGGGACAGGGGTTCACCGGGGAGCTGTTTTTT.

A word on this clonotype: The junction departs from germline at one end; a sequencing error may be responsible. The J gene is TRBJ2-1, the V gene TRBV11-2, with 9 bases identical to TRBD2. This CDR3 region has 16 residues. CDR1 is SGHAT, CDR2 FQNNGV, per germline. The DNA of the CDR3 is TGTGCCAGCAGCGCGAGTAGCGGGGGTTCATACAATGAGCAATTCTTC. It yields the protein CASSASSGGSYNEQFF.

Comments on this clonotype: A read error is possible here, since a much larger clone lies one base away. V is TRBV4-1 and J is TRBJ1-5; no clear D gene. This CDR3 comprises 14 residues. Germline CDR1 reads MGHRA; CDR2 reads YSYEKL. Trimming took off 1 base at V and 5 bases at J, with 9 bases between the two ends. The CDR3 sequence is CASSQGINDQPQHF. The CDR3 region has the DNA TGCGCCAGCAGCCAAGGAATTAACGATCAGCCCCAGCATTTT.

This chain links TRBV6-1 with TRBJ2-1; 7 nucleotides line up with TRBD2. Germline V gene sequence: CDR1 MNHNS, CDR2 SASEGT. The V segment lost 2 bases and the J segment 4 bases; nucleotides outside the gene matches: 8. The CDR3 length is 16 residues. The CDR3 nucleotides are TGTGCCAGCAGTGAAAGAGGACTAGAAAATTACAATGAGCAGTTCTTC. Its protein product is CASSERGLENYNEQFF.

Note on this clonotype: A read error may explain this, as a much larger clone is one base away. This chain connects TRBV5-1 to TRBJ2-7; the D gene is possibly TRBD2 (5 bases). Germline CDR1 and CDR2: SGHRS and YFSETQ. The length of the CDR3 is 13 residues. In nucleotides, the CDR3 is TGCGTCAGCAGCTTGTCCGGGGCCTACGAGCAGTACTTC. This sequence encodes CVSSLSGAYEQYF.

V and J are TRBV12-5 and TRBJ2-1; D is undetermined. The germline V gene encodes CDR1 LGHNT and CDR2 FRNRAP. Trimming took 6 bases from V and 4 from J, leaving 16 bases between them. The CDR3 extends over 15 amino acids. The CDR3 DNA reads TGTGCTAGTGGCGCGGAACTTCAACCTTACAATGAGCAGTTCTTC. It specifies CASGAELQPYNEQFF.

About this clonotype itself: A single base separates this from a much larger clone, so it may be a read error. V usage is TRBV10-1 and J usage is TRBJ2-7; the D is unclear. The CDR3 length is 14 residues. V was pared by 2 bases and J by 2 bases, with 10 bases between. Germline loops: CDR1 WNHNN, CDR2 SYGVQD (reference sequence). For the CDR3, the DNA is TGCGCCAGCAGTGAGGTTGGTGATACCTACGAGCAGTACTTC. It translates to CASSEVGDTYEQYF.

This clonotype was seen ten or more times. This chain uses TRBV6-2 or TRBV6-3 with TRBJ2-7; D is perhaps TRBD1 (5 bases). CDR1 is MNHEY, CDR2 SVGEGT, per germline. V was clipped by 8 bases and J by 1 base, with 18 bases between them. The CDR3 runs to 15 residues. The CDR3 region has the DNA TGTGCCAGCGGTGGTGACTCAGGGAATTCCTACGAGCAGTACTTC. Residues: CASGGDSGNSYEQYF.

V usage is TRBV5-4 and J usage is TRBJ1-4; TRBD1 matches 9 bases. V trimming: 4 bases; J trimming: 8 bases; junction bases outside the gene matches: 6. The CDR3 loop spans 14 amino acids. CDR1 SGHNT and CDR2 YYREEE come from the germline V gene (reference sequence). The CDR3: CASSRGQGEEKLFF. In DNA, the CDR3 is TGTGCCAGCAGCCGGGGACAGGGAGAGGAAAAACTGTTTTTT.

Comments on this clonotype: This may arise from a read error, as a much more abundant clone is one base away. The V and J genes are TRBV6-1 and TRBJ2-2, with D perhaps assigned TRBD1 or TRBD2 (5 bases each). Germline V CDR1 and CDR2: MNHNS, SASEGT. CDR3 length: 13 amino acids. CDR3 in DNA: TGTGCCAGCAGGGGGGATGGGGCCGGGGAGCTGTCTTTT. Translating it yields CASRGDGAGELSF.

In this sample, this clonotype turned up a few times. This CDR3 reads CASSHHIQGAEQYF. In DNA form, the CDR3 reads TGTGCCAGCAGTCACCACATACAGGGGGCAGAGCAGTACTTC. The chain combines TRBV25-1 with TRBJ2-7, with 9 bases aligning to TRBD1. The germline gives CDR1 MGHDK, CDR2 SYGVNS. CDR3 length: 14 amino acids. With V trimmed by 5 bases and J by 7 bases, 9 bases remained unmatched.

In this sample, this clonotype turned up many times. The CDR3 reads CASSTLGNEQFF. In DNA form, the CDR3 reads TGTGCCAGCAGTACTCTAGGGAATGAGCAGTTCTTC. The rearrangement links TRBV6-5 to TRBJ2-1; D is uncertain. The CDR3 is 12 residues long. Trimming took off 5 bases at V and 7 bases at J, with 9 bases between the two ends. Germline values: CDR1 MNHEY, CDR2 SVGAGI.

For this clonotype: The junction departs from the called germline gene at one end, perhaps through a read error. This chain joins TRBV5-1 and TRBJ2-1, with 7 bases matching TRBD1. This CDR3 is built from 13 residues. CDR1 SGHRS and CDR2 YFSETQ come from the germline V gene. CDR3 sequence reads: CASRPGGYNEQFF. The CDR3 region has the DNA TGCGCCAGCAGGCCAGGGGGATACAACGAGCAGTTCTTC.

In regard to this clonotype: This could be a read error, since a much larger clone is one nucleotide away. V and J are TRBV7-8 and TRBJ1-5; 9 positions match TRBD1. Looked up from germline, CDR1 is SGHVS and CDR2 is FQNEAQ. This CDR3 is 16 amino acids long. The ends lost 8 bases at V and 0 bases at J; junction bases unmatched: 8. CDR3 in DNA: TGTGCCAGCGGCTCCTGGACAGGGGATAGCAATCAGCCCCAGCATTTT. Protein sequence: CASGSWTGDSNQPQHF.

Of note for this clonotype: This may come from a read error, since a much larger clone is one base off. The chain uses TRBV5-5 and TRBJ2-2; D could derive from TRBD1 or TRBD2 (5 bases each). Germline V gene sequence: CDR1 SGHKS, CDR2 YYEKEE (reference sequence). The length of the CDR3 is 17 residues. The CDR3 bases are TGTGCCAGCAGCTCCCCCCTGGGACCGAATAACACCGGGGAGCCGTTTTTT. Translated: CASSSPLGPNNTGEPFF.

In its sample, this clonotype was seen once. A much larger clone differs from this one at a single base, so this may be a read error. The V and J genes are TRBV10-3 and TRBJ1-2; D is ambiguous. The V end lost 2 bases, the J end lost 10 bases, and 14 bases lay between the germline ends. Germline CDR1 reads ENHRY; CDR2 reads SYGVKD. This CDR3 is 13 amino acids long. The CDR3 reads CAISEGSSNDYTF. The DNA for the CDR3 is TGTGCCATCAGTGAGGGCAGTTCTAACGACTACACCTTC.

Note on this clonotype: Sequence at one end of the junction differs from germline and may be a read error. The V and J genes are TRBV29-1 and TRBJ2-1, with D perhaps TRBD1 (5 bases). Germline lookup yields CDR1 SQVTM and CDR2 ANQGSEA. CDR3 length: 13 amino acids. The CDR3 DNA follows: TGCAACGTTGGGGCGGAACCCTACAATGAGCAGTTCTTC. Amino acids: CNVGAEPYNEQFF.

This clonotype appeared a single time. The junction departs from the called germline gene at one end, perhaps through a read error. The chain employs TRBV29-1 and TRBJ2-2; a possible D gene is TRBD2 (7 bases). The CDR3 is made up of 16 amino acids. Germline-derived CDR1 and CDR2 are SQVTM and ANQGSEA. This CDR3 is CSVVVAGASNTGELFF. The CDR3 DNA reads TGCAGCGTTGTGGTGGCGGGGGCATCGAACACCGGGGAGTTGTTTTTT.

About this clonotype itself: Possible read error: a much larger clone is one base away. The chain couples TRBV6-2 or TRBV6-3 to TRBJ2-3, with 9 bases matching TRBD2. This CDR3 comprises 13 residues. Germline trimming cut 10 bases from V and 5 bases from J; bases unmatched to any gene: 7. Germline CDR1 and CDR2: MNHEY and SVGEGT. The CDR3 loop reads CANRWTSVDTQYF. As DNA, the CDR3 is TGTGCCAACAGATGGACTAGCGTAGATACGCAGTATTTT.

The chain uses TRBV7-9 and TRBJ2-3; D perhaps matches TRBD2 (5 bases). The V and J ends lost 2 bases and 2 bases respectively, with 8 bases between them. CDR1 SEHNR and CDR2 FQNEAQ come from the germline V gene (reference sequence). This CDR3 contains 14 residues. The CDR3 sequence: CASSLRTHTDTQYF. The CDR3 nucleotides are TGTGCCAGCAGCTTAAGGACTCACACAGATACGCAGTATTTT.

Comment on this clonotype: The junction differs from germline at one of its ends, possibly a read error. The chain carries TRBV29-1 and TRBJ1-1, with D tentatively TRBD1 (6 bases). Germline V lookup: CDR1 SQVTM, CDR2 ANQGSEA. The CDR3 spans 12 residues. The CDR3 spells CGVVIPGAEAFF. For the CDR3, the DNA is TGCGGCGTTGTAATTCCAGGGGCTGAAGCTTTCTTT.

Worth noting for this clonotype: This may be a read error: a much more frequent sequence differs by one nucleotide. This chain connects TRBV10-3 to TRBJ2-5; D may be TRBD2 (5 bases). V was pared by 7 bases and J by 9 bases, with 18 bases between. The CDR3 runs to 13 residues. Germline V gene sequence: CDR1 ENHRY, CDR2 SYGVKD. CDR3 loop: CAINKNSEEAQYF. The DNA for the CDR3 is TGTGCCATCAACAAAAACTCCGAGGAGGCCCAGTACTTC.